This TCR beta chain was recorded in a study of Ad26.COV2.S vaccination and SARS-CoV-2 variants. This table comes from immunoSEQ multiplex PCR, and its TCRdb copy is limited to in-frame clones, with some not included. This table has about 480,000 clones, approximately 88% appearing once. As to treatment: about 20 received Ad26.COV2.S at low or high dose, single or two shots; about 5 received placebo; per-sample allocation not given. After the first vaccine or placebo injection, samples were drawn on day 63. V shed 6 bases, J shed 4 bases, and the junction held 3 bases outside the gene matches. Looked up from germline, CDR1 is SGDLS and CDR2 is YYNGEE. CDR3 length: 14 residues.

This chain joins TRBV9 and TRBJ2-2; TRBD2 matches 10 bases. Sequenced material: peripheral blood, taken in a trial of Ad26.COV2.S vaccine versus placebo. This TCR came from a person between 18 and 65 years old who received the Ad26.COV2.S COVID-19 vaccine or a placebo. The CDR3 DNA is TGTGCCAGCACCCCTAGCGGGAGCACCGGGGAGCTGTTTTTT. It encodes CASTPSGSTGELFF.